The sequence of this T cell receptor (beta chain) was determined in a study of cytomegalovirus exposure and HLA in healthy donors. Points from the study as a whole: Rare TCR sequences dominated, though some public TCRs recurred in many donors. For presence/absence analyses, sequencing depth was assumed to be roughly uniform across donors.

Primers for the PCR totalled 60 Vbeta and 13 Jbeta. Using immunoSEQ multiplex PCR, the repertoire was profiled, and TCRdb retains in-frame clones only, with some absent. The repertoire consists of 150,000 to 200,000 clones, with 81% occurring once and the leading ten covering 1.5% to 2%. This clone came up once. Its specificity is unknown. The CDR3 covers 15 residues. The trim removed 2 bases at V and 0 bases at J, leaving 0 bases unmatched. CDR1 and CDR2 from the germline V gene are SGHDT and YYEEEE. Sequenced input: PBMCs. The clonotype comes from a man between 18 and 29 years old in good health and CMV-seronegative. The chain combines TRBV5-6 with TRBJ2-2; 8 nucleotides line up with TRBD1. CDR3: CASSFRGPNTGELFF. CDR3 bases: TGTGCCAGCAGCTTCAGGGGGCCGAACACCGGGGAGCTGTTTTTT. The variable domain in full, completed from reference TRBV5-6 and TRBJ2-2, reads DAGVTQSPTHLIKTRGQQVTLRCSPKSGHDTVSWYQQALGQGPQFIFQYYEEEERQRGNFPDRFSGHQFPNYSSELNVNALLLGDSALYLCASSFRGPNTGELFFGEGSRLTVL.